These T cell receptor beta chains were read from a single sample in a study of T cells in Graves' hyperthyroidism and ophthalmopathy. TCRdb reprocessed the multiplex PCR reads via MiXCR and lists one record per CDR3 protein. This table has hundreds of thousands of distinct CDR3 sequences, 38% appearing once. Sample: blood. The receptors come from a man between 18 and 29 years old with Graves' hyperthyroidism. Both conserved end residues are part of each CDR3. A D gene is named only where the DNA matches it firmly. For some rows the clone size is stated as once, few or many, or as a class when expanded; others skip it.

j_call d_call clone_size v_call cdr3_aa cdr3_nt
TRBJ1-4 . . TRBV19 CASSIQGWGEKLFF TGTGCCAGTAGTATTCAAGGATGGGGCGAAAAACTGTTTTTT
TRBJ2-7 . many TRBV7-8 CASSPREGGYEQYF TGTGCCAGCAGCCCTCGAGAGGGGGGCTACGAGCAGTACTTC
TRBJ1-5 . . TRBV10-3 CASSPPDSNQPQHF TGTGCCAGCAGCCCACCGGACAGCAATCAGCCCCAGCATTTT
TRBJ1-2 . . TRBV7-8 CASSLASRDGYTF TGTGCCAGCAGCTTAGCTTCCAGGGATGGCTACACCTTC
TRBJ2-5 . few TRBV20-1 CSATDGGNFQETQYF TGCAGTGCTACCGATGGCGGGAATTTCCAAGAGACCCAGTACTTC
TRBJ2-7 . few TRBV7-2 CASSLVRASSYEQYF TGTGCCAGCAGCTTAGTCAGGGCTTCCTCCTACGAGCAGTACTTC
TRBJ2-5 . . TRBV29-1 CSVGGPGETQYF TGCAGCGTGGGGGGACCCGGAGAGACCCAGTACTTC
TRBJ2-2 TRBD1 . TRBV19 CASRQGQLNTGELFF TGTGCCAGTAGACAGGGGCAATTGAACACCGGGGAGCTGTTTTTT
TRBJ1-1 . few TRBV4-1 CASSQVTIYTEAFF TGCGCCAGCAGCCAAGTAACGATTTACACTGAAGCTTTCTTT
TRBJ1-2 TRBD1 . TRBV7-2 CASSLASGTEYGYTF TGTGCCAGCAGCTTAGCTAGCGGGACAGAGTATGGCTACACCTTC
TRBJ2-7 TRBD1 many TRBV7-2 CASSSTTGGAEQYF TGTGCCAGCAGCTCGACGACAGGGGGAGCCGAGCAGTACTTC
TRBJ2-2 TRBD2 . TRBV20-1 CSASGGANGELFF TGCAGTGCTAGCGGGGGGGCCAACGGGGAGCTGTTTTTT
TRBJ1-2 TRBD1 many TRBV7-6 CASSLEESGGNGYTF TGTGCCAGCAGCTTAGAGGAGTCAGGGGGGAATGGCTACACCTTC
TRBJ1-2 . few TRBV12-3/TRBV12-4 CASSLVAGNGYTF TGTGCCAGCAGTTTAGTGGCAGGGAATGGCTACACCTTC
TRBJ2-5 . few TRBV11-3 CASSSWTGETQYF TGTGCCAGCAGTTCCTGGACGGGGGAGACCCAGTACTTC
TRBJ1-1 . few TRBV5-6 CASSLIEQENTEAFF TGTGCCAGCAGCTTGATTGAACAGGAGAACACTGAAGCTTTCTTT
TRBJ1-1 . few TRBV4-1 CASSQSPSGLPVTFF TGCGCCAGCAGCCAATCCCCCTCAGGCCTCCCGGTGACTTTCTTT